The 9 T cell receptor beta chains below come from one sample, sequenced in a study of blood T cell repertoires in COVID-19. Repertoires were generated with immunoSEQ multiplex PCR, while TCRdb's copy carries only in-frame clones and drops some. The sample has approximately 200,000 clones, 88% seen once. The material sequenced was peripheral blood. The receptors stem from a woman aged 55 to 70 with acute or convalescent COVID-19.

Here the CDR3 DNA reads TGTGCCAGCAGTGGAAACAGGGTTGAAGAGACCCAGTACTTC. Its protein product is CASSGNRVEETQYF. V and J are TRBV28 and TRBJ2-5; weak D call: TRBD1 (6 bases). The ends were cut back, 5 bases at V and 3 bases at J, with 13 bases in the middle. Germline V gene data show CDR1 as MDHEN and CDR2 as SYDVKM. This CDR3 region has 14 residues.

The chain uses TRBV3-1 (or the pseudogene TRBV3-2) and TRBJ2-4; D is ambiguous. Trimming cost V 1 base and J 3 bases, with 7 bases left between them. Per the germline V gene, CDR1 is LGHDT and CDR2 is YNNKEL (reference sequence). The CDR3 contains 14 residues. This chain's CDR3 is CASSQGLDKNIQYF. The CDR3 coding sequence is TGTGCCAGCAGCCAAGGACTCGACAAAAACATTCAGTACTTC.

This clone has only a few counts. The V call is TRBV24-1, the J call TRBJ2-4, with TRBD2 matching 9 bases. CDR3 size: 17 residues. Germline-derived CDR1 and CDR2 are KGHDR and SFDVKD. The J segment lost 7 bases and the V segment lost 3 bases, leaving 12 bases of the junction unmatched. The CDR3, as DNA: TGTGCCACCAGTGATCCCTTAGCGGGAGAGGGAGGGAACATTCAGTACTTC. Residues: CATSDPLAGEGGNIQYF.

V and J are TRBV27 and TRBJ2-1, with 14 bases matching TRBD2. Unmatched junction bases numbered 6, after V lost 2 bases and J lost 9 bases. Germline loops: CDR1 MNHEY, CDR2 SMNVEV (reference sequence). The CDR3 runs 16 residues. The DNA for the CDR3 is TGTGCCAGCAGTTTAATTTCGGGACTAGCGGGAGTTGAGCAGTTCTTC. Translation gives CASSLISGLAGVEQFF.

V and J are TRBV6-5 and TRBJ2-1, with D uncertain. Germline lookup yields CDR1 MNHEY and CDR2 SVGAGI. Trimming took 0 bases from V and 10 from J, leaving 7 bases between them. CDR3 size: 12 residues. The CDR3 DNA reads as TGTGCCAGCAGTTACTCGATACGGGAGCAGTTCTTC. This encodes CASSYSIREQFF.

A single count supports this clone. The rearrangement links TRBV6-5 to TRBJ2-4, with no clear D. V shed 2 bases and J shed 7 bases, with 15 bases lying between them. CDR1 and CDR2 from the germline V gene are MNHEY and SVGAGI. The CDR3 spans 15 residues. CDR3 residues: CASSYEPLKPNIQYF. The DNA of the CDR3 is TGTGCCAGCAGTTACGAACCTCTAAAACCCAACATTCAGTACTTC.

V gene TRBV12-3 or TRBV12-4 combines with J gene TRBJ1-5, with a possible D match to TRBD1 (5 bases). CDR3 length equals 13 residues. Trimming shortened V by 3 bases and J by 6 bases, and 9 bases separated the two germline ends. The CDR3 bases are TGTGCCAGCAGTTTCTTGGGGGGTCAGCCCCAGCATTTT. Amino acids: CASSFLGGQPQHF.

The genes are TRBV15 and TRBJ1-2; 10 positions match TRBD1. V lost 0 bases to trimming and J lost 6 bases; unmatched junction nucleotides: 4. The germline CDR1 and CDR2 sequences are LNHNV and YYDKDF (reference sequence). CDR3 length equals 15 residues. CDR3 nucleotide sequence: TGTGCCACCAGCAGAGAACGGACAGGGGGAGATGGCTACACCTTC. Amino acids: CATSRERTGGDGYTF. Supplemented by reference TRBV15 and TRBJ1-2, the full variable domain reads DAMVIQNPRYQVTQFGKPVTLSCSQTLNHNVMYWYQQKSSQAPKLLFHYYDKDFNNEADTPDNFQSRRPNTSFCFLDIRSPGLGDTAMYLCATSRERTGGDGYTFGSGTRLTVV.

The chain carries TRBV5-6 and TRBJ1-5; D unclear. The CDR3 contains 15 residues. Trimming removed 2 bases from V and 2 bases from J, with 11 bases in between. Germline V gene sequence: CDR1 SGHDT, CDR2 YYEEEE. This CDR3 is CASSLGELGNQPQHF. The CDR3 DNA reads TGTGCCAGCAGCTTAGGAGAATTGGGCAATCAGCCCCAGCATTTT.